The text below deals with one T cell receptor beta chain. What it recognizes is unknown. The sample originates from a study of Ad26.COV2.S vaccination and SARS-CoV-2 variants. Study details: Participants got Ad26.COV2.S intramuscularly, once or twice 56 days apart. Study-wide results and limits: Substantial breadth was reported for post-vaccination spike-specific CD8+ and CD4+ T cells.

Treatment reported: approximately 18 received Ad26.COV2.S at low or high dose, single or two shots; 5 received placebo; per-sample allocation not given. Each sample was drawn 63 days after the first injection (of vaccine or placebo). Ad26 vector vaccine expressed Wuhan-strain SARS-CoV-2 spike. Only in-frame clones appear in the TCRdb table, and some are missing; sequencing was by immunoSEQ multiplex PCR. This sample has about 350,000 clones; roughly 90% occur once, and the top ten carry roughly 4.8%. CDR3 length: 15 residues. Germline V gene lookup returns CDR1 SQVTM and CDR2 ANQGSEA. V gave up 0 bases and J gave up 2 bases; unmatched junction bases: 4.

The source is a person between 18 and 65 years old who received the Ad26.COV2.S COVID-19 vaccine or a placebo. The chain links TRBV29-1 to TRBJ2-7, with 10 positions matching TRBD2. The source material was peripheral blood, sampled in a trial of Ad26.COV2.S vaccine versus placebo. CDR3 loop: CSVEDPSGRTYEQYF. In nucleotides, the CDR3 is TGCAGCGTTGAAGATCCTAGCGGGAGAACCTACGAGCAGTACTTC.